The 30 T cell receptor beta chains below all came from one sample that was sequenced in a study of cytomegalovirus exposure and HLA in healthy donors. With 60 Vbeta and 13 Jbeta primers, the PCR was carried out. Only in-frame clones appear in the TCRdb table, and some are missing; sequencing was by immunoSEQ multiplex PCR. This repertoire includes over 45,000 clones. The sequencing sample was made of PBMCs. Receptors were obtained from a woman between 18 and 29 years old in good health and CMV-seronegative.

The chain links TRBV5-1 to TRBJ2-5, with 8 positions matching TRBD2. With 3 bases clipped from V and 5 bases from J, the junction kept 9 bases outside the gene matches. The CDR3 has 15 residues. Germline V lookup: CDR1 SGHRS, CDR2 YFSETQ. For the CDR3, the DNA is TGCGCCAGCAGCTATAGCGGGGCCGAACCCGAGACCCAGTACTTC. Translation: CASSYSGAEPETQYF.

This chain joins TRBV6-1 and TRBJ1-2; D gene ambiguous. The germline gives CDR1 MNHNS, CDR2 SASEGT. CDR3 length: 15 amino acids. The V and J ends lost 1 base and 3 bases respectively, with 12 bases between them. CDR3 region: CASSEEADRDYGYTF. In DNA, the CDR3 is TGTGCCAGCAGTGAAGAAGCGGACCGGGACTATGGCTACACCTTC.

The chain recombines TRBV7-9 with TRBJ1-2; D perhaps matches TRBD1 (5 bases). V lost 4 bases and J 0 bases, leaving 15 bases between the germline ends. The CDR3 extends over 16 amino acids. Germline V gene sequence: CDR1 SEHNR, CDR2 FQNEAQ (reference sequence). Here the CDR3 reads CASSWPPGHPNYGYTF. The CDR3, as DNA: TGTGCCAGCAGCTGGCCGCCCGGACACCCTAACTATGGCTACACCTTC.

This chain connects TRBV29-1 to TRBJ1-2, with D possibly matching TRBD1 (6 bases). Germline assignment: CDR1 SQVTM and CDR2 ANQGSEA. Trimming cost V 7 bases and J 6 bases, with 15 bases left between them. The CDR3 consists of 12 residues. The CDR3 region is CSAVRGSDGYTF. In DNA form, the CDR3 reads TGCAGCGCAGTAAGGGGGTCGGATGGCTACACCTTC.

V is TRBV6-1 and J is TRBJ2-7; D is uncertain. The CDR3 runs 14 residues. Deletions cut 5 bases from V and 2 bases from J, with 13 bases between. Germline V gene data show CDR1 as MNHNS and CDR2 as SASEGT. CDR3 sequence (DNA): TGTGCCAGCAGTCGGGTCAGCCCAACCTACGAGCAGTACTTC. Its translation is CASSRVSPTYEQYF.

This chain links TRBV5-1 with TRBJ1-1; no reliable D call. The CDR3 is made up of 14 amino acids. CDR1 is SGHRS and CDR2 is YFSETQ in the germline V gene. V lost 0 bases to trimming and J lost 0 bases, with 6 bases between them. CDR3 sequence (DNA): TGCGCCAGCAGCTTGGGACACCTGAACACTGAAGCTTTCTTT. Translation gives CASSLGHLNTEAFF.

The rearrangement joins TRBV30 to TRBJ2-7; 10 positions agree with TRBD2. Trimming removed 5 bases from V and 3 bases from J; junction bases left unmatched: 10. This CDR3 spans 15 amino acids. CDR1 is GTSNPN and CDR2 is SVGIG in the germline V gene (reference sequence). CDR3 in amino acids: CAWGKRTSGYYEQYF. In DNA form, the CDR3 reads TGTGCCTGGGGGAAAAGGACTAGCGGATACTACGAGCAGTACTTC.

V usage is TRBV30 and J usage is TRBJ1-2; 8 nucleotides match TRBD1. After removal of 4 bases from V and 4 bases from J, the junction contained 5 bases not matched to a gene. This CDR3 comprises 13 residues. Per the germline V gene, CDR1 is GTSNPN and CDR2 is SVGIG (reference sequence). CDR3: CAWKRTGTYGYTF. In nucleotides, the CDR3 is TGTGCCTGGAAACGGACAGGGACCTATGGCTACACCTTC.

The V call is TRBV2, the J call TRBJ1-2; maybe TRBD1 (5 bases). Germline CDR1 reads SNHLY; CDR2 reads FYNNEI. The V end was cut by 8 bases, the J end by 5 bases, with 18 bases between. The CDR3 loop spans 14 amino acids. CDR3 protein: CASVGEVGGYGYTF. The DNA for the CDR3 is TGTGCCAGCGTGGGGGAGGTTGGTGGGTATGGCTACACCTTC. Full variable domain (remainder filled in from reference TRBV2 and TRBJ1-2): EPEVTQTPSHQVTQMGQEVILRCVPISNHLYFYWYRQILGQKVEFLVSFYNNEISEKSEIFDDQFSVERPDGSNFTLKIRSTKLEDSAMYFCASVGEVGGYGYTFGSGTRLTVV.

V usage is TRBV7-9 and J usage is TRBJ1-2; D not resolved. The CDR3 length is 16 residues. Germline loops: CDR1 SEHNR, CDR2 FQNEAQ (reference sequence). V lost 5 bases and J lost 0, with 16 bases in between. CDR3 residues: CASSLGESSANYGYTF. The CDR3 DNA sequence: TGTGCCAGCAGCCTCGGCGAGTCCAGCGCTAACTATGGCTACACCTTC.

The chain uses TRBV5-1 and TRBJ1-1; perhaps TRBD1 as D (5 bases). The CDR3 covers 15 residues. Trimming took 5 bases from V and 2 from J, leaving 16 bases between them. CDR1 and CDR2 from the germline V gene are SGHRS and YFSETQ. The chain's CDR3 is CASRESRTRNTEAFF. The DNA for the CDR3 is TGCGCCAGCAGGGAGAGTAGGACACGTAACACTGAAGCTTTCTTT. Variable domain in full (rest from reference TRBV5-1 and TRBJ1-1): KAGVTQTPRYLIKTRGQQVTLSCSPISGHRSVSWYQQTPGQGLQFLFEYFSETQRNKGNFPGRFSGRQFSNSRSEMNVSTLELGDSALYLCASRESRTRNTEAFFGQGTRLTVV.

The rearrangement uses TRBV7-8 and TRBJ2-7; D is ambiguous. The V gene lost 5 bases and the J gene lost 5 bases, with 16 bases spanning the gap. The germline CDR1 and CDR2 sequences are SGHVS and FQNEAQ. The CDR3 spans 14 residues. CDR3 sequence reads: CASSPRNWANEQYF. The CDR3 DNA follows: TGTGCCAGCAGCCCCCGTAATTGGGCGAACGAGCAGTACTTC.

The chain is built from TRBV11-3 and TRBJ1-1; D unresolved. The CDR3 extends over 15 amino acids. The V gene lost 1 base and the J gene lost 1 base, with 10 bases spanning the gap. Germline V gene sequence: CDR1 SGHNT, CDR2 YENEEA. The CDR3 region has the DNA TGTGCCAGCAGCTTAGGCGGAGGGTGGAACACTGAAGCTTTCTTT. Protein sequence: CASSLGGGWNTEAFF. Drawing the rest from reference TRBV11-3 and TRBJ1-1, the complete variable domain is EAGVVQSPRYKIIEKKQPVAFWCNPISGHNTLYWYLQNLGQGPELLIRYENEEAVDDSQLPKDRFSAERLKGVDSTLKIQPAELGDSAVYLCASSLGGGWNTEAFFGQGTRLTVV.

The chain joins TRBV30 to TRBJ1-2, with 8 bases identical to TRBD1. Trimming removed 2 bases from V and 5 bases from J; junction bases left unmatched: 25. Germline values: CDR1 GTSNPN, CDR2 SVGIG (reference sequence). The CDR3 spans 20 residues. This CDR3 reads CAWSLYTPQGAPPYLYGYTF. CDR3 DNA: TGTGCCTGGAGTTTATACACCCCGCAGGGGGCCCCTCCTTACCTTTATGGCTACACCTTC.

This chain joins TRBV5-1 and TRBJ2-1; 8 bases map to TRBD2. Germline values: CDR1 SGHRS, CDR2 YFSETQ. V lost 4 bases to trimming and J lost 10 bases; unmatched junction nucleotides: 13. The CDR3 totals 15 residues. CDR3 sequence reads: CASSATSGVRGEQFF. The CDR3, as DNA: TGCGCCAGCAGCGCTACTAGCGGCGTTAGGGGAGAGCAGTTCTTC.

The CDR3 region has the DNA TGCGCCAGCAGCCGGGGAGACTATATAACTTCTTACGAGCAGTACTTC. Translated: CASSRGDYITSYEQYF. This chain joins TRBV5-1 and TRBJ2-7, with a possible D match to TRBD2 (5 bases). CDR1 is SGHRS, CDR2 YFSETQ, per germline. Trimming pared 4 bases from V and 4 bases from J, leaving 21 bases between. This CDR3 comprises 16 residues.

The chain recombines TRBV5-1 with TRBJ1-2, with a possible D match to TRBD1 (6 bases). V lost 0 bases to trimming and J lost 1 base, with 28 bases between them. The germline V gene has CDR1 SGHRS and CDR2 YFSETQ. There are 21 residues in the CDR3. DNA for the CDR3: TGCGCCAGCAGCTTGGTTGGAGGATTGGGACAAAGAACCCGGATTAACTATGGCTACACCTTC. Its translation: CASSLVGGLGQRTRINYGYTF. The whole variable domain, remainder taken from reference TRBV5-1 and TRBJ1-2, is KAGVTQTPRYLIKTRGQQVTLSCSPISGHRSVSWYQQTPGQGLQFLFEYFSETQRNKGNFPGRFSGRQFSNSRSEMNVSTLELGDSALYLCASSLVGGLGQRTRINYGYTFGSGTRLTVV.

The chain carries TRBV4-2 and TRBJ2-5; no firm D call. CDR1 LGHNA and CDR2 YNFKEQ come from the germline V gene. The CDR3 is 13 amino acids. Trimming stripped 4 bases from V and 4 bases from J, with 10 bases between. The CDR3 here is CASSPIAAETQYF. The CDR3 DNA reads TGTGCCAGCAGCCCTATAGCAGCAGAGACCCAGTACTTC.

The V call is TRBV4-1, the J call TRBJ2-5; D gene ambiguous. In germline, CDR1 is MGHRA, CDR2 YSYEKL. Trimming removed 1 base from V and 1 base from J, with 7 bases in between. The length of the CDR3 is 14 residues. The CDR3, as DNA: TGCGCCAGCAGCCAAGTTCGGAGCCAAGAGACCCAGTACTTC. This sequence encodes CASSQVRSQETQYF.

The genes are TRBV30 and TRBJ2-5, with TRBD2 as a possible D gene (5 bases). This CDR3 comprises 13 residues. V dropped 1 base and J dropped 2 bases, with 8 bases sitting between them. Germline assignment: CDR1 GTSNPN and CDR2 SVGIG (reference sequence). CDR3 nucleotides: TGTGCCTGGAGTGGGGTAGCGCAAGAGACCCAGTACTTC. This encodes CAWSGVAQETQYF.

This chain connects TRBV19 to TRBJ1-5; 10 bases are shared with TRBD1. This CDR3 contains 15 residues. Germline values: CDR1 LNHDA, CDR2 SQIVND (reference sequence). J gave up 1 base and V 9 bases, and 6 bases lay outside the gene matches. The CDR3 DNA is TGTGCCAGCACTGACAGGGGGCCCAGCAATCAGCCCCAGCATTTT. Protein product: CASTDRGPSNQPQHF.

The V gene is TRBV6-5, the J gene TRBJ1-6, with D perhaps matching TRBD1 (6 bases). This CDR3 has 16 amino acids. Germline-derived CDR1 and CDR2 are MNHEY and SVGAGI. The V end lost 2 bases, the J end lost 6 bases, and 14 bases lay between the germline ends. DNA of the CDR3: TGTGCCAGCAGTTACCTCCCGCAGGGGCCTAATTCACCCCTCCACTTT. It specifies CASSYLPQGPNSPLHF.

The V call is TRBV5-1, the J call TRBJ2-5; the match to TRBD1 covers 8 bases. The CDR3 is made up of 14 amino acids. Germline V gene lookup returns CDR1 SGHRS and CDR2 YFSETQ. Trimming took 3 bases from V and 5 from J; bases not matched to a gene: 6. The CDR3 loop reads CASSSTGERETQYF. CDR3 DNA: TGCGCCAGCAGCTCGACAGGGGAGAGGGAGACCCAGTACTTC.

This chain connects TRBV4-1 to TRBJ2-1; tentatively, D is TRBD2 (6 bases). The CDR3 covers 13 residues. Trimming left V 2 bases short and J 12 bases short, with 14 bases between. Germline V gives CDR1 MGHRA, CDR2 YSYEKL. The CDR3: CASSQPGGLGQFF. The CDR3 DNA reads TGCGCCAGCAGCCAACCCGGGGGACTGGGGCAGTTCTTC.

The V and J genes are TRBV7-9 and TRBJ1-1; D gene unclear. The germline V gene encodes CDR1 SEHNR and CDR2 FQNEAQ (reference sequence). The CDR3 totals 13 residues. With 5 bases removed from V and 10 bases from J, the gap between germline ends came to 17 bases. In nucleotides, the CDR3 is TGTGCCAGCAGCCCAGCGGCAGGCGCTATAGCTTTCTTT. This encodes CASSPAAGAIAFF.

This chain uses TRBV5-1 with TRBJ1-2; 7 bases fit TRBD1. V lost 0 bases, J lost 4 bases, and 9 bases stayed unmatched. CDR1 SGHRS and CDR2 YFSETQ come from the germline V gene. CDR3 length equals 16 residues. The CDR3 coding sequence is TGCGCCAGCAGCTTGGCCGGGGACAGTCCACCCTATGGCTACACCTTC. As protein: CASSLAGDSPPYGYTF.

The J gene is TRBJ1-3, the V gene TRBV7-2, with D perhaps TRBD1 (5 bases). The germline V gene encodes CDR1 SGHTA and CDR2 FQGNSA. Trimming cost V 5 bases and J 3 bases, with 14 bases left between them. There are 15 residues in the CDR3. CDR3 coding DNA: TGTGCCAGCAGCATCGCTGGGCAGGGTGGAAACACCATATATTTT. It translates to CASSIAGQGGNTIYF.

The chain couples TRBV6-5 to TRBJ1-1, with a possible D match to TRBD1 (5 bases). The germline gives CDR1 MNHEY, CDR2 SVGAGI. V lost 6 bases, J lost 0 bases, and 11 bases lay in between. This CDR3 contains 14 residues. DNA for the CDR3: TGTGCCAGCAGCCGTGACAGACTGAACACTGAAGCTTTCTTT. It is translated as CASSRDRLNTEAFF.

This sequence joins TRBV9 and TRBJ2-2; a weak D match, TRBD1 (6 bases). CDR1 and CDR2 (germline): SGDLS, YYNGEE. CDR3 length equals 15 residues. The ends were cut back, 6 bases at V and 2 bases at J, with 14 bases in the middle. In DNA, the CDR3 is TGTGCCAGCACGGTCAGGGGCGGTAACACCGGGGAGCTGTTTTTT. Translation: CASTVRGGNTGELFF.

The V and J genes are TRBV6-4 and TRBJ2-5, with D perhaps matching TRBD2 (6 bases). The V gene's germline CDR1 is MRHNA and CDR2 SNTAGT. The CDR3 is 15 amino acids. V was trimmed by 4 bases and J by 5 bases, leaving 17 bases between them. This CDR3 is CASSAQSGGGETQYF. The CDR3, as DNA: TGTGCCAGCAGTGCCCAGTCCGGAGGAGGGGAGACCCAGTACTTC.